This T cell receptor beta chain was retrieved from a study of vaccination effects on CD4 cells after COVID-19. Across the whole study: A median of 72 days separated the second dose and sampling.

Regarding this clone: The antigen is not known.

When around 9 days of culture had elapsed, CD4+ T cells were isolated. Two-dose vaccination with either BNT162b2 or mRNA-1273 was given to the participants. The study's findings and limits: Only 1 of 255 vaccine-induced clones from healthy vaccinees cross-reacted with common cold coronaviruses. Infection-derived and vaccine-derived clones contracted markedly late after vaccination.

Sequenced by immunoSEQ multiplex PCR; TCRdb stores in-frame clones only, minus some. The sample records about 8,900 clones, about 75% being singletons. This CDR3 spans 15 amino acids. The germline V and J ends were trimmed by 4 bases and 4 bases, with 16 bases remaining between them. In germline, CDR1 is MNHEY, CDR2 SVGAGI. The chain combines TRBV6-5 with TRBJ1-2, with a weak D call TRBD1 (6 bases). This TCR was recovered from a human donor who received a COVID-19 vaccine. Sequences were derived from CD4+ T cells from PBMCs cultured without peptide, sampled after COVID-19 vaccination. The CDR3 protein is CASSSPRGGSYGYTF. CDR3 in DNA: TGTGCCAGCAGTTCCCCAAGGGGGGGGAGCTATGGCTACACCTTC.